These 10 T cell receptor beta chains share one sample of origin, sequenced in a study of OX40 agonist ivuxolimab in advanced cancers. Sequencing was performed with immunoSEQ multiplex PCR; in TCRdb, only in-frame clones are kept and a portion is missing. The profile shows 57,000 or so clones, around 83% of them singletons. The sample in question was CD4+ or CD8+ T cells sorted from blood, obtained in a trial of the OX40 agonist ivuxolimab. All receptors come from an adult with an advanced solid tumor such as melanoma, head and neck, liver or kidney cancer.

The CDR3 loop reads CASSSGYLNTEAFF. As DNA, the CDR3 is TGTGCCAGCAGCTCCGGGTATCTGAACACTGAAGCTTTCTTT. V is TRBV7-9 and J is TRBJ1-1; D is unresolved. The germline CDR1 and CDR2 sequences are SEHNR and FQNEAQ (reference sequence). The CDR3 runs to 14 residues. Trimming removed 4 bases at V and 0 bases at J, with 9 bases between. Using reference TRBV7-9 and TRBJ1-1 for the parts outside the CDR3, the full variable domain is DTGVSQNPRHKITKRGQNVTFRCDPISEHNRLYWYRQTLGQGPEFLTYFQNEAQLEKSRLLSDRFSAERPKGSFSTLEIQRTEQGDSAMYLCASSSGYLNTEAFFGQGTRLTVV.

The rearrangement joins TRBV7-9 to TRBJ1-3; no firm D call. The V end was cut by 7 bases, the J end by 3 bases, with 10 bases between. Germline CDR1 and CDR2: SEHNR and FQNEAQ (reference sequence). The CDR3 is 13 amino acids. CDR3 protein: CASNPRYGNTIYF. CDR3 sequence (DNA): TGTGCCAGCAACCCTAGATATGGAAACACCATATATTTT.

This sequence joins TRBV18 and TRBJ2-1, with TRBD1 as a possible D gene (5 bases). The ends were cut back, 1 base at V and 3 bases at J, with 7 bases in the middle. The CDR3 contains 14 residues. The germline V gene encodes CDR1 KGHSH and CDR2 LQKENI. CDR3: CASSPQGFYNEQFF. CDR3 coding DNA: TGTGCCAGCTCACCACAGGGGTTCTACAATGAGCAGTTCTTC. Complete variable domain (other parts from reference TRBV18 and TRBJ2-1): NAGVMQNPRHLVRRRGQEARLRCSPMKGHSHVYWYRQLPEEGLKFMVYLQKENIIDESGMPKERFSAEFPKEGPSILRIQQVVRGDSAAYFCASSPQGFYNEQFFGPGTRLTVL.

There are a few counts of this clone. The chain has TRBV5-1 and TRBJ1-1, with D tentatively TRBD1 (5 bases). CDR1 is SGHRS and CDR2 is YFSETQ in the germline V gene. Between the trimmed V and J ends, which lost 2 bases and 0 bases, there was a span of 8 bases. The CDR3 spans 14 residues. CDR3 residues: CASSLRGVNTEAFF. The CDR3, as DNA: TGCGCCAGCAGCTTAAGGGGAGTGAACACTGAAGCTTTCTTT.

J is TRBJ1-2 and V is TRBV19; D gene unclear. V lost 1 base to trimming and J lost 5 bases, with 11 bases between them. The CDR3 spans 14 residues. Germline CDR1 LNHDA, CDR2 SQIVND (reference sequence). CDR3: CASSIVWTGYGYTF. The DNA of the CDR3 is TGTGCCAGTAGTATAGTCTGGACCGGGTATGGCTACACCTTC.

The chain has TRBV30 and TRBJ1-1; TRBD1 matches at 12 bases. The V segment lost 8 bases and the J segment 1 base; nucleotides outside the gene matches: 5. The CDR3 consists of 14 residues. CDR1 GTSNPN and CDR2 SVGIG come from the germline V gene (reference sequence). The CDR3 reads CARDRGLRNTEAFF. CDR3 nucleotides: TGTGCCCGGGACAGGGGGCTCAGGAACACTGAAGCTTTCTTT. The complete variable domain, with remaining parts taken from reference TRBV30 and TRBJ1-1, reads SQTIHQWPATLVQPVGSPLSLECTVEGTSNPNLYWYRQAAGRGLQLLFYSVGIGQISSEVPQNLSASRPQDRQFILSSKKLLLSDSGFYLCARDRGLRNTEAFFGQGTRLTVV.

The rearrangement links TRBV18 to TRBJ2-7; D unresolved. The germline V gene has CDR1 KGHSH and CDR2 LQKENI. Trimming removed 3 bases at V and 1 base at J, with 16 bases between. The CDR3 runs to 16 residues. This CDR3 reads CASSPRYFYESYEQYF. The CDR3 bases are TGTGCCAGCTCACCCAGGTACTTTTACGAGTCCTACGAGCAGTACTTC.

The gene calls are TRBV19 and TRBJ1-1; the match to TRBD1 covers 8 bases. Trimming at V came to 5 bases and at J to 8 bases, leaving 7 bases not matched to a gene. The CDR3 is 13 amino acids. Germline CDR1 and CDR2: LNHDA and SQIVND (reference sequence). This chain's CDR3 is CASSFSGGEEAFF. DNA of the CDR3: TGTGCCAGTAGTTTCTCAGGGGGCGAGGAAGCTTTCTTT.

This chain uses TRBV5-1 with TRBJ2-4; D is uncertain. This CDR3 spans 13 amino acids. With 1 base removed from V and 8 bases from J, the gap between germline ends came to 10 bases. Germline V gene lookup returns CDR1 SGHRS and CDR2 YFSETQ. This chain's CDR3 is CASSLNPEYIQYF. In nucleotides, the CDR3 is TGCGCCAGCAGCTTGAATCCAGAGTACATTCAGTACTTC.

The rearrangement links TRBV13 to TRBJ2-1; 13 bases map to TRBD2. Germline CDR1 is PRHDT and CDR2 is FYEKMQ (reference sequence). The CDR3 is made up of 16 amino acids. After removal of 5 bases from V and 4 bases from J, the junction contained 5 bases not matched to a gene. CDR3 protein: CASSPRGLAGYNEQFF. The CDR3 DNA sequence: TGTGCCAGCAGCCCCCGGGGACTAGCGGGATACAATGAGCAGTTCTTC.